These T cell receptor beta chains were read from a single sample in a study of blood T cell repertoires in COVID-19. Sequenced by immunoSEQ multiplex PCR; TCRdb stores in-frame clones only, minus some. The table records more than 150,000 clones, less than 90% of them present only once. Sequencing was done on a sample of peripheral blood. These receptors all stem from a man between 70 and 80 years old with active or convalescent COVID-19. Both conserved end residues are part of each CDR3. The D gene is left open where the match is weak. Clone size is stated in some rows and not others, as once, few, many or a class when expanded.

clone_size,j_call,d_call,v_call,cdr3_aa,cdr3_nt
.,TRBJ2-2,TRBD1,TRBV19,CASGTGNPGELFF,TGTGCCAGCGGGACAGGGAACCCCGGGGAGCTGTTTTTT
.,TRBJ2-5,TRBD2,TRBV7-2,CASSLGLAGIETQYF,TGTGCCAGCAGCTTAGGACTAGCGGGGATAGAGACCCAGTACTTC
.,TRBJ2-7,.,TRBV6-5,CASSFRTSSYEQYF,TGTGCCAGCAGTTTCCGAACCAGCTCCTACGAGCAGTACTTC
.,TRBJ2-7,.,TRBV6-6,CASSQRASGALYEQYF,TGTGCCAGCAGCCAACGGGCCTCAGGGGCCCTCTACGAGCAGTACTTC
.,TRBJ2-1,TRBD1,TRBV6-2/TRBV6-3,CASSYFRDSNEQFF,TGTGCCAGCAGTTACTTCCGGGACAGCAATGAGCAGTTCTTC
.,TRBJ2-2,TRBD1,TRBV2,CASRQDRGLTGELFF,TGTGCCAGCAGACAGGACAGGGGGCTCACCGGGGAGCTGTTTTTT
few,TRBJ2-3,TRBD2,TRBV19,CASRLAGDDTDTQYF,TGTGCCAGTAGGCTAGCGGGGGACGACACAGATACGCAGTATTTT
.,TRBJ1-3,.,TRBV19,CASSPVITLSGNTIYF,TGTGCCAGTAGTCCAGTGATAACCCTCTCTGGAAACACCATATATTTT
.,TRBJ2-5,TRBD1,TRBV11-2,CASSLTGTGKETQYF,TGTGCCAGCAGCTTAACGGGGACAGGAAAAGAGACCCAGTACTTC
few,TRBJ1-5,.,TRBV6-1,CASSERGGQPQHF,TGTGCCAGCAGTGAAAGGGGGGGTCAGCCCCAGCATTTT
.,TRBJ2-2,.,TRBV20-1,CSASRGYGGELFF,TGCAGTGCTAGTAGAGGGTACGGCGGGGAGCTGTTTTTT
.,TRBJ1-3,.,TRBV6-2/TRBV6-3,CASSYAGWETSGNTIYF,TGTGCCAGCAGTTATGCCGGGTGGGAGACCTCTGGAAACACCATATATTTT
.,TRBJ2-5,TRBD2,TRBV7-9,CASSLRLAGHETQYF,TGTGCCAGCAGCTTAAGACTAGCGGGACATGAGACCCAGTACTTC
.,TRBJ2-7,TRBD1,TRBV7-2,CASSLVGTGGAEQYF,TGTGCCAGCAGCTTAGTCGGGACAGGGGGCGCCGAGCAGTACTTC
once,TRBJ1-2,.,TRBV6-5,CASRQTGHLGYTF,TGTGCCAGCAGACAAACGGGACACCTCGGCTACACCTTC
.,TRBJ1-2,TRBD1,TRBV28,CASRKGADYGYTF,TGTGCCAGCAGGAAGGGGGCGGACTATGGCTACACCTTC
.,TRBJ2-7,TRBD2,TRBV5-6,CASSTRLAPSYEQYF,TGTGCCAGCAGCACCCGACTAGCGCCTTCCTACGAGCAGTACTTC
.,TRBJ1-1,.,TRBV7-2,CASSLVRPAAEAFF,TGTGCCAGCAGCTTAGTACGTCCGGCGGCTGAAGCTTTCTTT
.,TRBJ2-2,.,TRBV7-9,CASSLYPSGELFF,TGTGCCAGCAGCCTATACCCCTCCGGGGAGCTGTTTTTT
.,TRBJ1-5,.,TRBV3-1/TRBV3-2,CASSQGGTGNQPQHF,TGTGCCAGCAGCCAAGGTGGTACGGGGAATCAGCCCCAGCATTTT
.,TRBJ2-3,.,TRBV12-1,CASSFVSSGPQEGTDTQYF,TGTGCCAGCAGCTTTGTCTCTAGCGGGCCACAGGAAGGCACAGATACGCAGTATTTT
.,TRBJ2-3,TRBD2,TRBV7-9,CASSSGGTDTQYF,TGTGCCAGCAGCTCGGGAGGGACAGATACGCAGTATTTT
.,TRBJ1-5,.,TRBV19,CASSISVFQPQHF,TGTGCCAGTAGTATCTCTGTATTTCAGCCCCAGCATTTT
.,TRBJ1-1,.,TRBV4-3,CASSQDRWQGTEAFF,TGCGCCAGCAGCCAAGACCGGTGGCAGGGTACTGAAGCTTTCTTT
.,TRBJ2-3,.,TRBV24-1,CATSDPMAADTQYF,TGTGCCACCAGTGACCCCATGGCCGCAGATACGCAGTATTTT
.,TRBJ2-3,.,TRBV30,CAWARGPGDTQYF,TGTGCCTGGGCCCGGGGTCCCGGGGATACGCAGTATTTT
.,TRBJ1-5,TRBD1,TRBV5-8,CASSNLDRGLPQHF,TGTGCCAGCAGCAACCTCGACAGGGGGTTGCCCCAGCATTTT
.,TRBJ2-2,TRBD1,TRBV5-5,CASSLENRDRNTGELFF,TGTGCCAGCAGCTTGGAAAACCGGGACAGAAACACCGGGGAGCTGTTTTTT
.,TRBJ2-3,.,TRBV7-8,CARSFTDTQYF,TGTGCCAGATCATTCACAGATACGCAGTATTTT
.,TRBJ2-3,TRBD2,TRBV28,CASSLASGGTSTDTQYF,TGTGCCAGCAGTTTAGCGAGCGGGGGCACTAGCACAGATACGCAGTATTTT
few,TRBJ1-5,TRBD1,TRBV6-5,CASLQGLGPQHF,TGTGCCAGCCTACAGGGGCTTGGGCCCCAGCATTTT
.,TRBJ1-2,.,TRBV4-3,CASSQDLHRDYGYTF,TGCGCCAGCAGCCAAGATCTCCACAGGGACTATGGCTACACCTTC
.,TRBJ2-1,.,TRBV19,CASSTGGALNEQFF,TGTGCCAGTAGTACGGGGGGCGCGCTCAATGAGCAGTTCTTC
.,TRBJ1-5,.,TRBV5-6,CASSLAGNQPQHF,TGTGCCAGCAGCTTGGCAGGCAATCAGCCCCAGCATTTT
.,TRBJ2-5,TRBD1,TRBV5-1,CASSLGQGVRETQYF,TGCGCCAGCAGCTTGGGACAGGGGGTAAGAGAGACCCAGTACTTC